The 26 T cell receptor beta chains below were found in one sample sequenced in a study of identical twins. Each CDR3 protein is one row after TCRdb ran MiXCR on the 5' RACE reads. The repertoire has nearly 650,000 distinct CDR3 sequences, about 7.1% of them found once; the top ten carry 1.6%. The same data also went into a second study, on yellow fever vaccine responses in identical twins.

The sample was PBMCs. Receptor source: a woman aged 18-29 years in good health.

The V call is TRBV11-2, the J call TRBJ2-7; TRBD1 aligns across 7 bases. This CDR3 comprises 20 residues. Germline CDR1 reads SGHAT; CDR2 reads FQNNGV. With V trimmed by 3 bases and J by 2 bases, 22 bases remained unmatched. The CDR3 sequence: CASSFRSLDRSRHLPYEQYF. CDR3 bases: TGTGCCAGCAGCTTCCGGTCTTTGGACAGGTCGCGACACCTTCCCTACGAGCAGTACTTC. Together with reference TRBV11-2 and TRBJ2-7, the CDR3 gives the full variable domain: EAGVAQSPRYKIIEKRQSVAFWCNPISGHATLYWYQQILGQGPKLLIQFQNNGVVDDSQLPKDRFSAERLKGVDSTLKIQPAKLEDSAVYLCASSFRSLDRSRHLPYEQYFGPGTRLTVT.

Written as DNA, the CDR3 is TGTGCCAGCAGTCCTCTTACCATCTATCCGAGCTACACCTTC. Its protein product is CASSPLTIYPSYTF. The rearrangement links TRBV6-1 to TRBJ1-2; D is ambiguous. Germline V CDR1 and CDR2: MNHNS, SASEGT. The CDR3 contains 14 residues. Trimming shortened V by 5 bases and J by 9 bases, and 19 bases separated the two germline ends.

This clonotype was counted at least ten times. V and J are TRBV12-3 or TRBV12-4 and TRBJ1-6, with D maybe TRBD1 (5 bases). CDR3 length: 12 residues. V was clipped by 6 bases and J by 6 bases, with 6 bases between them. The CDR3 bases are TGTGCCAGCAGAGACAGTAATTCACCCCTCCACTTT. This translates into CASRDSNSPLHF.

The V call is TRBV29-1, the J call TRBJ2-5; D gene ambiguous. Trimming cost V 2 bases and J 10 bases, with 8 bases left between them. This CDR3 comprises 10 residues. The germline gives CDR1 SQVTM, CDR2 ANQGSEA. The chain's CDR3 is CSVEQGDQYF. The CDR3, as DNA: TGCAGCGTTGAACAAGGTGACCAGTACTTC.

The chain carries TRBV5-1 and TRBJ2-3, with TRBD2 as a possible D gene (6 bases). The CDR3 loop spans 16 amino acids. The ends were cut back, 5 bases at V and 1 base at J, with 17 bases in the middle. Looked up from germline, CDR1 is SGHRS and CDR2 is YFSETQ. The CDR3, as DNA: TGCGCCAGCAGTAACCTCCCGGGGGTGCGCACAGATACGCAGTATTTT. This codes for CASSNLPGVRTDTQYF.

This clonotype was found a few times. In nucleotides, the CDR3 is TGCAGTGCTCAACCGGGACAGTTTTGGACAGATACGCAGTATTTT. It specifies CSAQPGQFWTDTQYF. The chain employs TRBV20-1 and TRBJ2-3; 7 nucleotides line up with TRBD1. The CDR3 runs to 15 residues. Germline CDR1 and CDR2: DFQATT and SNEGSKA (reference sequence). With 5 bases clipped from V and 3 bases from J, the junction kept 11 bases outside the gene matches.

The V and J genes are TRBV20-1 and TRBJ2-3, with D possibly matching TRBD2 (6 bases). Per the germline V gene, CDR1 is DFQATT and CDR2 is SNEGSKA (reference sequence). With 4 bases removed from V and 1 base from J, the gap between germline ends came to 12 bases. The CDR3 contains 14 residues. CDR3 loop: CSATSGTCTDTQYF. The CDR3 nucleotides are TGCAGTGCTACCAGTGGGACTTGCACAGATACGCAGTATTTT.

This clonotype was observed many times. The chain links TRBV4-2 to TRBJ1-6, with TRBD1 identical over 8 bases. Germline-derived CDR1 and CDR2 are LGHNA and YNFKEQ. The CDR3 runs 16 residues. The V segment lost 0 bases and the J segment 8 bases; nucleotides outside the gene matches: 6. The CDR3 nucleotides are TGTGCCAGCAGCCAAGAAGGGGGGACAGGTCATTCACCCCTCCACTTT. Encoded protein: CASSQEGGTGHSPLHF.

The chain recombines TRBV3-1 with TRBJ2-2; D remains ambiguous. Germline V gene data show CDR1 as LGHDT and CDR2 as YNNKEL (reference sequence). Trimming pared 4 bases from V and 3 bases from J, leaving 9 bases between. The CDR3 runs to 14 residues. In DNA, the CDR3 is TGTGCCAGCAGCCCAGTTTTGGACACCGGGGAGCTGTTTTTT. It specifies CASSPVLDTGELFF.

This clonotype was recorded many times. The chain joins TRBV5-1 to TRBJ1-1, with 10 nucleotides matching TRBD1. The CDR3 is 15 amino acids. V lost 4 bases to trimming and J lost 2 bases; unmatched junction nucleotides: 5. Germline-derived CDR1 and CDR2 are SGHRS and YFSETQ. This CDR3 reads CASSAGTGDNTEAFF. In nucleotides, the CDR3 is TGCGCCAGCAGCGCCGGGACAGGGGATAACACTGAAGCTTTCTTT.

With respect to this clonotype: It may be a read error: a sequence one base away is much more abundant. The rearrangement joins TRBV28 to TRBJ2-7, with TRBD1 as a possible D gene (6 bases). The CDR3 totals 18 residues. Germline lookup yields CDR1 MDHEN and CDR2 SYDVKM. The CDR3 loop is CASSPGQILGESSYEHYF. CDR3 in DNA: TGTGCCAGCAGCCCGGGACAAATTTTGGGCGAGAGCTCCTACGAGCACTACTTC.

This clonotype was seen at least ten times. V gene TRBV28 combines with J gene TRBJ2-1; no clear D gene. The CDR3 sequence is 17 residues long. Germline V CDR1 and CDR2: MDHEN, SYDVKM. V was cut by 10 bases and J by 0 bases, with 22 bases left in between. The CDR3 sequence: CAIERPSEQGSYNEQFF. CDR3 nucleotide sequence: TGTGCCATCGAGCGCCCCTCTGAACAAGGCTCCTACAATGAGCAGTTCTTC.

The table lists this clonotype with many counts. This chain joins TRBV12-3 or TRBV12-4 and TRBJ2-2, with D perhaps assigned TRBD1 or TRBD2 (5 bases each). This CDR3 is 15 amino acids long. V lost 6 bases and J lost 3, with 14 bases in between. The CDR3 DNA is TGTGCCAGCAGGTTCCGGGGCTCGCACACCGGGGAGCTGTTTTTT. It is translated as CASRFRGSHTGELFF.

This clonotype was seen ten or more times. V gene TRBV5-1 combines with J gene TRBJ2-1; 8 bases are a match to TRBD2. Germline CDR1 reads SGHRS; CDR2 reads YFSETQ. The CDR3 sequence is 14 residues long. J was trimmed by 7 bases and V by 5 bases; bases with no gene match: 8. The chain's CDR3 is CASSQSGSQNEQFF. Here the CDR3 DNA reads TGCGCCAGCAGTCAAAGCGGGAGTCAGAATGAGCAGTTCTTC.

In this sample, this clonotype turned up a few times. The chain carries TRBV18 and TRBJ2-3, with a weak D call TRBD2 (6 bases). Germline loops: CDR1 KGHSH, CDR2 LQKENI. Trimming cost V 0 bases and J 2 bases, with 21 bases left between them. CDR3 length: 19 residues. The CDR3 loop reads CASSPPFLLARGHTDTQYF. The CDR3 coding sequence is TGTGCCAGCTCACCACCATTCCTCCTAGCGAGGGGTCACACAGATACGCAGTATTTT.

The V call is TRBV28, the J call TRBJ1-4, with D possibly being TRBD1 (5 bases). CDR3 size: 15 residues. Trimming removed 5 bases at V and 2 bases at J, with 12 bases between. Germline-derived CDR1 and CDR2 are MDHEN and SYDVKM. CDR3 DNA: TGTGCCAGCAGTACGTACAGGCCCACTAATGAAAAACTGTTTTTT. Translation: CASSTYRPTNEKLFF. Supplemented by reference TRBV28 and TRBJ1-4, the full variable domain reads DVKVTQSSRYLVKRTGEKVFLECVQDMDHENMFWYRQDPGLGLRLIYFSYDVKMKEKGDIPEGYSVSREKKERFSLILESASTNQTSMYLCASSTYRPTNEKLFFGSGTQLSVL.

The rearrangement joins TRBV7-8 to TRBJ2-5; TRBD2 agrees at 8 bases. The CDR3 extends over 19 amino acids. Trimming took 3 bases from V and 1 from J; bases not matched to a gene: 16. Germline V lookup: CDR1 SGHVS, CDR2 FQNEAQ. The CDR3 DNA reads as TGTGCCAGCAGCTTCGGGAGGGTAGCGGGGAGACTCTTCCAAGAGACCCAGTACTTC. Translation gives CASSFGRVAGRLFQETQYF.

There are many counts of this clonotype. The genes are TRBV5-1 and TRBJ2-1, with TRBD2 matching over 7 bases. The CDR3 has 14 residues. Germline loops: CDR1 SGHRS, CDR2 YFSETQ. Unmatched junction bases numbered 2, after V lost 3 bases and J lost 2 bases. DNA of the CDR3: TGCGCCAGCAGCTCGAGCGGGACCTACAATGAGCAGTTCTTC. Translated, it gives CASSSSGTYNEQFF.

The rearrangement links TRBV11-2 to TRBJ1-1; D is undetermined. This CDR3 is 14 amino acids long. CDR1 is SGHAT, CDR2 FQNNGV, per germline. With 1 base removed from V and 4 bases from J, the gap between germline ends came to 10 bases. The CDR3 DNA reads as TGTGCCAGCAGCTTAGCCGGGGAGGCCACTGAAGCTTTCTTT. Amino acid sequence: CASSLAGEATEAFF. Complete variable domain (other parts from reference TRBV11-2 and TRBJ1-1): EAGVAQSPRYKIIEKRQSVAFWCNPISGHATLYWYQQILGQGPKLLIQFQNNGVVDDSQLPKDRFSAERLKGVDSTLKIQPAKLEDSAVYLCASSLAGEATEAFFGQGTRLTVV.

This chain connects TRBV2 to TRBJ2-3; 11 bases match TRBD2. Germline V gene sequence: CDR1 SNHLY, CDR2 FYNNEI. The J segment lost 5 bases and the V segment lost 8 bases, leaving 9 bases of the junction unmatched. The CDR3 spans 15 residues. The CDR3 coding sequence is TGTGCCAGCGCCGTAGCGGGAGGGCCGGGAGATACGCAGTATTTT. Its translation is CASAVAGGPGDTQYF.

This clonotype showed up many times. The chain uses TRBV12-3 or TRBV12-4 and TRBJ1-5, with D possibly matching TRBD1 (5 bases). With 3 bases removed from V and 2 bases from J, the gap between germline ends came to 17 bases. This CDR3 contains 17 residues. DNA for the CDR3: TGTGCCAGCAGTTTGGGGCAGGCGAATAGCGGCAATCAGCCCCAGCATTTT. Translated: CASSLGQANSGNQPQHF.

CDR3 bases: TGTGCCAGCAGTGTAAGGACAGGCCATAATGAAAAACTGTTTTTT. Translation: CASSVRTGHNEKLFF. This chain uses TRBV12-3 or TRBV12-4 with TRBJ1-4; 7 nucleotides line up with TRBD1. J gave up 4 bases and V 5 bases, and 7 bases lay outside the gene matches. CDR3 length: 15 amino acids.

This clonotype came up a few times. The chain recombines TRBV4-1 with TRBJ1-6; 8 bases fit TRBD1. V lost 1 base, J lost 10 bases, and 6 bases stayed unmatched. This CDR3 has 15 amino acids. CDR1 and CDR2 from the germline V gene are MGHRA and YSYEKL. The CDR3 DNA follows: TGCGCCAGCAGCCAAGTGGGCAGGGGGCTGTCACCCCTCCACTTT. This encodes CASSQVGRGLSPLHF.

This chain joins TRBV28 and TRBJ1-1; no clear D gene. CDR1 and CDR2 from the germline V gene are MDHEN and SYDVKM. CDR3 length: 14 amino acids. Between the trimmed V and J ends, which lost 3 bases and 8 bases, there was a span of 16 bases. The CDR3 spells CASSLTYVPEEAFF. The CDR3 DNA is TGTGCCAGCAGTTTGACTTATGTACCAGAAGAAGCTTTCTTT.

In this sample, this clonotype turned up many times. The chain employs TRBV12-3 or TRBV12-4 and TRBJ2-1; D not certain. The CDR3 sequence is 14 residues long. Trimming cost V 3 bases and J 5 bases, with 11 bases left between them. Here the CDR3 reads CASSFLGLNNEQFF. CDR3 DNA sequence: TGTGCCAGCAGTTTTCTCGGGCTAAACAATGAGCAGTTCTTC.

This clonotype was seen ten or more times. The rearrangement joins TRBV10-3 to TRBJ2-1; D unresolved. The CDR3 is made up of 12 amino acids. Deletions cut 4 bases from V and 6 bases from J, with 7 bases between. Germline lookup yields CDR1 ENHRY and CDR2 SYGVKD. CDR3: CAISGPSNEQFF. The CDR3 region has the DNA TGTGCCATCAGTGGTCCGTCCAATGAGCAGTTCTTC.